The present entry profiles one T cell receptor beta chain with its context. In the original analysis: ImmunoSEQ only sent back junction sequences with no quality scores, so filtering was done differently. Profiling relied on immunoSEQ multiplex PCR, and the TCRdb table lists in-frame clones only, not all of them. The DNA was the basis for D and trimming; V, J and clone size are from that table. This table holds about 960,000 clones, approximately 76% found once. This specimen comes from a study of shared clonotypes between healthy human individuals. The TCR sequence derives from a man between 18 and 35 years old in good health. Sequenced: memory CD4+ T cells sorted from blood. Subset given: CD45RA-negative fraction.

The CDR3 region is CASSLDGADTQYF. Here the CDR3 DNA reads TGTGCCAGCAGCTTAGACGGGGCAGATACGCAGTATTTT. The gene calls are TRBV11-2 and TRBJ2-3, with D perhaps TRBD2 (5 bases). The V gene's germline CDR1 is SGHAT and CDR2 FQNNGV. This CDR3 is built from 13 residues. With 0 bases removed from V and 4 bases from J, the gap between germline ends came to 5 bases.